The subject of this entry is one T cell receptor (beta chain). This entry belongs to a study of T cell repertoires in aging, cancer and after chemotherapy. Across the study: Six age groups, ranging from 30 or younger to 70 or older, included the donors.

TRB rearrangements spanning V, D and J were amplified using mixed TRB-A/B primers. TCRdb redid the calling of the multiplex PCR reads with MiXCR, one entry per CDR3 protein. Among about 3,100 distinct CDR3 sequences listed, around 35% were seen once. Peripheral blood genomic DNA, not sorted cells or RNA, was the template. The CDR3 spans 15 residues. V lost 0 bases to trimming and J lost 3 bases, with 12 bases between them. Germline lookup yields CDR1 SGHAT and CDR2 FQNNGV. The chain employs TRBV11-2 and TRBJ2-7, with D maybe TRBD1 (6 bases). Sequencing used blood. The source is a human donor in good health. For the CDR3, the DNA is TGTGCCAGCAGCTTAGATGGGGGACAAGTCTACGAGCAGTACGTC. Its protein is CASSLDGGQVYEQYV.